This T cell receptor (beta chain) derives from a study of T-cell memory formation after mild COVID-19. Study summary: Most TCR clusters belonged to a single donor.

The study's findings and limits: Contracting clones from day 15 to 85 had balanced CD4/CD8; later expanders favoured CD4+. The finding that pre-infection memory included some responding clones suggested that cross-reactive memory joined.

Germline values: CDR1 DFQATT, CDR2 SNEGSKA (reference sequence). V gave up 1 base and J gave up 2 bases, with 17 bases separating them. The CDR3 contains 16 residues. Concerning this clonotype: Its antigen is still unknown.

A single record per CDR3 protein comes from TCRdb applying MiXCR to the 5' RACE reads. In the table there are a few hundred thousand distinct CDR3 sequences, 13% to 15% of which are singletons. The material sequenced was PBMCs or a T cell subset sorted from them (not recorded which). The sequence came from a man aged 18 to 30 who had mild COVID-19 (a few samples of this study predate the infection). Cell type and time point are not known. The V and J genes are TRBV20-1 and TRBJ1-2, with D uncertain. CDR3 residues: CSARVLGRGKNYGYTF. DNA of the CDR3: TGCAGTGCTAGAGTCTTAGGGCGAGGGAAGAACTATGGCTACACCTTC.